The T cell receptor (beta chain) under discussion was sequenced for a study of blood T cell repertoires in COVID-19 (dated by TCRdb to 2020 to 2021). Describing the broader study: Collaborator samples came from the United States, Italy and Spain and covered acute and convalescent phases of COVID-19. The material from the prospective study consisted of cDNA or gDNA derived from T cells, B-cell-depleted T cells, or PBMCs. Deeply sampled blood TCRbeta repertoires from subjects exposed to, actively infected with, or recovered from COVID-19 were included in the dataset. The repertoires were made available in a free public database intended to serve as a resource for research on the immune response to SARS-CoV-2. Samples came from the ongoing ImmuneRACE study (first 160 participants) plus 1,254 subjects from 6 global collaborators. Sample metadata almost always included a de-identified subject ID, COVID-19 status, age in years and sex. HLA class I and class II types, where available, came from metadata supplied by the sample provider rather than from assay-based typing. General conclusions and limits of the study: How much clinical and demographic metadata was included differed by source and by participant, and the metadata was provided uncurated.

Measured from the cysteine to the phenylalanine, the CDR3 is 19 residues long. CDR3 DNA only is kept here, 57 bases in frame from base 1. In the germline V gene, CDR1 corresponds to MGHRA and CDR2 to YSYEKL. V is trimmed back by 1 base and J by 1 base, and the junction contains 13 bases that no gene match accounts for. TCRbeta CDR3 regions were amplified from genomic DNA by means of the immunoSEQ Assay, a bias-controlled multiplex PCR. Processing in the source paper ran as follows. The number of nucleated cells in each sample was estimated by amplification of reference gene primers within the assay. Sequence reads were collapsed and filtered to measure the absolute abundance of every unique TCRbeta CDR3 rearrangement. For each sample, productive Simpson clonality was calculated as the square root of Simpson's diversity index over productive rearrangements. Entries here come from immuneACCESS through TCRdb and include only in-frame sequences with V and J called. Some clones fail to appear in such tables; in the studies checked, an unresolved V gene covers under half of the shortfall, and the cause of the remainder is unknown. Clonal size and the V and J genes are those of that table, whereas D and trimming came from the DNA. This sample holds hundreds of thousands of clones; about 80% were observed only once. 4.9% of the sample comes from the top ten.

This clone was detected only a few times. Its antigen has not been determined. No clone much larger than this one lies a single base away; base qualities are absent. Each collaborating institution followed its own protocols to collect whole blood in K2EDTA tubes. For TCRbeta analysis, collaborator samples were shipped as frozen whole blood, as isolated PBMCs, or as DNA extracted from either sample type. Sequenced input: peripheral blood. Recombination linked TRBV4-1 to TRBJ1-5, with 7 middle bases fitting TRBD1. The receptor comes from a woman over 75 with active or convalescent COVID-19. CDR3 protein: CASSQGSGGPIGSNQPQHF. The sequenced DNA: TGCGCCAGCAGCCAAGGATCAGGGGGACCTATTGGGAGCAATCAGCCCCAGCATTTT.